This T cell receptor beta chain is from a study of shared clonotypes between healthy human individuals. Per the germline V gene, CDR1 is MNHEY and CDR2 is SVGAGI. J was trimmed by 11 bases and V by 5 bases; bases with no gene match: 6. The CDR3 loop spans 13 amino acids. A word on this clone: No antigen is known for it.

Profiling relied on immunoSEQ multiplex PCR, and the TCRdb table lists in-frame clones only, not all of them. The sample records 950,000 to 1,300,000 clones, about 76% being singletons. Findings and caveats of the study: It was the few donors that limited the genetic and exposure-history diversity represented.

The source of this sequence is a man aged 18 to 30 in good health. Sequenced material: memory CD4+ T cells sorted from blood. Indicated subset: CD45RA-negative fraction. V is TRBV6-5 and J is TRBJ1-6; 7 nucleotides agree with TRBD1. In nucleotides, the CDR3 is TGTGCCAGCAGTCGACAGGGTAGGGCACCCCTCCACTTT. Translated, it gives CASSRQGRAPLHF.